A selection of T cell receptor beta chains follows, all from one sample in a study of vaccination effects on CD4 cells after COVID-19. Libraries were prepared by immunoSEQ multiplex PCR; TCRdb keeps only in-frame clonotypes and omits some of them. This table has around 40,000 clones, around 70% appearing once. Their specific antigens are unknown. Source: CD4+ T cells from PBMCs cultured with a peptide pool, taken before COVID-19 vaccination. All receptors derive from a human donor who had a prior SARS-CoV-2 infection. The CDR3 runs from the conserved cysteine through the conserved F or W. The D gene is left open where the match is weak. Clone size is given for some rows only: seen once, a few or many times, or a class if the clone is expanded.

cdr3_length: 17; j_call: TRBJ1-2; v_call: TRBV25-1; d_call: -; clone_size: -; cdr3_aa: CASSEFDLMTVNYGYTF; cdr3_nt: TGTGCCAGCAGTGAATTTGATCTGATGACAGTTAACTATGGCTACACCTTC
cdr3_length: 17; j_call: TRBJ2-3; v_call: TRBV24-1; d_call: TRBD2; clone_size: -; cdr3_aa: CATSESPLAGDTDTQYF; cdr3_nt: TGTGCCACCAGTGAGTCCCCGCTAGCGGGGGACACAGATACGCAGTATTTT
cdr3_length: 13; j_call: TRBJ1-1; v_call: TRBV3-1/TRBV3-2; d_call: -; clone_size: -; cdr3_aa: CASSHDPDTEAFF; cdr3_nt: TGTGCCAGCAGCCACGACCCAGATACTGAAGCTTTCTTT
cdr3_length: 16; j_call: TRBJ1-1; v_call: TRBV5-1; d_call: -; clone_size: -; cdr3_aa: CASSLLQGVGGTEAFF; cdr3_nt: TGCGCCAGCAGCTTGCTTCAAGGGGTCGGCGGCACTGAAGCTTTCTTT
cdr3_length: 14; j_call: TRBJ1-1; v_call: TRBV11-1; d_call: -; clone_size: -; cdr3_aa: CASSLFSFGSEAFF; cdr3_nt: TGTGCCAGCAGCTTGTTTAGTTTTGGCTCTGAAGCTTTCTTT
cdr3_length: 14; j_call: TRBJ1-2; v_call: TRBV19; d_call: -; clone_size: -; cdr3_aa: CASSSRQPPWGYTF; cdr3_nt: TGTGCCAGTAGTTCCAGACAGCCACCGTGGGGCTACACCTTC
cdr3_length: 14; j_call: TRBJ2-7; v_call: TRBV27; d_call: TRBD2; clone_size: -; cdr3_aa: CASSFERGHWEQYF; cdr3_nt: TGTGCCAGCAGTTTCGAGCGGGGGCATTGGGAGCAGTACTTC
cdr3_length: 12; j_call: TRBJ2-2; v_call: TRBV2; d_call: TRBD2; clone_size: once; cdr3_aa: CASGLDTGELFF; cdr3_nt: TGTGCCAGCGGACTAGACACCGGGGAGCTGTTTTTT
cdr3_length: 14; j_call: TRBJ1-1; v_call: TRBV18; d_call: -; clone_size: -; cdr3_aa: CASSPLTENTEAFF; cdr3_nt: TGTGCCAGCTCACCTTTAACGGAGAACACTGAAGCTTTCTTT
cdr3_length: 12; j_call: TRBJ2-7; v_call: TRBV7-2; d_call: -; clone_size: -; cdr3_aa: CASSLSGYEQYF; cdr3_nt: TGTGCCAGCAGCTTGAGCGGATACGAGCAGTACTTC
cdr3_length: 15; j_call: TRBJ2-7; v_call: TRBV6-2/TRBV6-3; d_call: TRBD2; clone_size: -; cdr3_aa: CASSETSGKPYEQYF; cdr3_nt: TGTGCCAGCAGCGAAACTAGCGGGAAACCCTACGAGCAGTACTTC
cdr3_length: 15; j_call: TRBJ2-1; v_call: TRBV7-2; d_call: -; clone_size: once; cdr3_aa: CASSSRWGGLAEQFF; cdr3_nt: TGTGCCAGCAGCTCGCGGTGGGGGGGCCTTGCTGAGCAGTTCTTC
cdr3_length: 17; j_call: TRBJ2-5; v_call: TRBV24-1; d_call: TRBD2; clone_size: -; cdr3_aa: CATSDSGLAGARETQYF; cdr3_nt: TGTGCCACCAGTGATTCGGGACTAGCGGGAGCTCGAGAGACCCAGTACTTC
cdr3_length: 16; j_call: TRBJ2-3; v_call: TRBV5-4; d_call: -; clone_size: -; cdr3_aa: CASSFGLSSVTDTQYF; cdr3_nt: TGTGCCAGCAGCTTCGGGCTTTCTAGCGTGACAGATACGCAGTATTTT
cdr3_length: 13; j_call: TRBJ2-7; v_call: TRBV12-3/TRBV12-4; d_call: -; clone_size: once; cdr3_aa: CASSIRATYEQYF; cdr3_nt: TGTGCCAGCAGTATACGGGCCACCTACGAGCAGTACTTC
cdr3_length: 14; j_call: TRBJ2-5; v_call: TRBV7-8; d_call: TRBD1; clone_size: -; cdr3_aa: CASRPTGVVETQYF; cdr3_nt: TGTGCCAGCAGACCTACAGGGGTGGTAGAGACCCAGTACTTC
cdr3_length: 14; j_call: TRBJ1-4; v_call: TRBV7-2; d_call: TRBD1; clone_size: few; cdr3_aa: CASSSGTANEKLFF; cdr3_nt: TGTGCCAGCAGCTCCGGGACAGCTAATGAAAAACTGTTTTTT
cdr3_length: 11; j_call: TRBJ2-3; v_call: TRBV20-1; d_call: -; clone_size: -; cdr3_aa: CSAFRADTQYF; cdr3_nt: TGCAGTGCTTTTAGAGCAGATACGCAGTATTTT
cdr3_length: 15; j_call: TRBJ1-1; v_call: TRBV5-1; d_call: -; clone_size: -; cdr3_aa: CASSLLGPLNTEAFF; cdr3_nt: TGCGCCAGCAGCTTGTTGGGGCCTCTGAACACTGAAGCTTTCTTT
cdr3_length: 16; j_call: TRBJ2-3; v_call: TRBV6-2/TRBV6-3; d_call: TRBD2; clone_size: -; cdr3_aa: CASSYPQRGGTDTQYF; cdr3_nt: TGTGCCAGCAGTTACCCTCAGCGGGGGGGAACAGATACGCAGTATTTT
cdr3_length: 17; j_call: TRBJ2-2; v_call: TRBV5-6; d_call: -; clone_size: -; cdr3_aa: CASSLALGGRDTGELFF; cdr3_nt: TGTGCCAGCAGCTTGGCCCTTGGGGGCCGGGACACCGGGGAGCTGTTTTTT
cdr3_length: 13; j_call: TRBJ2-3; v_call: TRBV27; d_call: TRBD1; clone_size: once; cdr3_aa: CATSDRELDTQYF; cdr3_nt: TGTGCCACTTCAGACAGGGAACTCGATACGCAGTATTTT
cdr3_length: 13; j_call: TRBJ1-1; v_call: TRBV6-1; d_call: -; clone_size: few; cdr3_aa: CASSEVVGQKAFF; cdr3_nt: TGTGCCAGCAGTGAAGTTGTTGGCCAGAAAGCTTTCTTT
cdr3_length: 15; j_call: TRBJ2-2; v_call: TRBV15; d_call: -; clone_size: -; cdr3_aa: CATSRPKDGPGELFF; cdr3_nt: TGTGCCACCAGCAGACCAAAGGATGGGCCCGGGGAGCTGTTTTTT
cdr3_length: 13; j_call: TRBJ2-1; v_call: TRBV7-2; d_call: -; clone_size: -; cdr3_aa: CASSLGALNEQFF; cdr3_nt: TGTGCCAGCAGCTTAGGGGCCTTAAATGAGCAGTTCTTC
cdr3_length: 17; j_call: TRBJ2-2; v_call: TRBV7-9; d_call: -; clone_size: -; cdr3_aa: CASTRGRAGLNTGELFF; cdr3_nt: TGTGCCAGCACCCGGGGTCGCGCGGGGTTGAACACCGGGGAGCTGTTTTTT
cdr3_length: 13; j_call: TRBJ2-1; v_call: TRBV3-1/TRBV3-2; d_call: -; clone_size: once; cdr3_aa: CASSHRRYNEQFF; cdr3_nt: TGTGCCAGCAGCCACCGCAGGTACAATGAGCAGTTCTTC
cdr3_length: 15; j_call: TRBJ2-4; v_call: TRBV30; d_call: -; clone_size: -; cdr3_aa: CAWSRLAVEVDIQYF; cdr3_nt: TGTGCCTGGAGTCGGCTAGCTGTGGAGGTGGACATTCAGTACTTC
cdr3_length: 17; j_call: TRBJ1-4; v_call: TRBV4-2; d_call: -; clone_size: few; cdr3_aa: CASSQDLARTANEKLFF; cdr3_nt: TGTGCCAGCAGCCAAGATCTAGCCCGGACAGCTAATGAAAAACTGTTTTTT
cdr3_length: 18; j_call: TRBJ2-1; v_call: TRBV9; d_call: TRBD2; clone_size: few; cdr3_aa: CASSVATASGGIYNEQFF; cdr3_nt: TGTGCCAGCAGCGTAGCTACGGCTAGCGGGGGGATATACAATGAGCAGTTCTTC
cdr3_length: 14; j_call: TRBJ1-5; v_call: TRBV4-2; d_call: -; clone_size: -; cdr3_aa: CASSQPYSNQPQHF; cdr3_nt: TGTGCCAGCAGCCAACCCTATAGCAATCAGCCCCAGCATTTT
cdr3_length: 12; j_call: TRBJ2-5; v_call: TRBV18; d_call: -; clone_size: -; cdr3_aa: CASSPFSETQYF; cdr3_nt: TGTGCCAGCTCACCATTCTCAGAGACCCAGTACTTC
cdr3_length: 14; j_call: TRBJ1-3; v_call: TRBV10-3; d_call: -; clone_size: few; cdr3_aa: CAISESDRGNTIYF; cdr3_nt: TGTGCCATCAGTGAGTCGGACAGAGGAAACACCATATATTTT
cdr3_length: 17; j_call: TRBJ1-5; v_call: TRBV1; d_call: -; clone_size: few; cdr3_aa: CTSSQDEEQGDNQPQHF; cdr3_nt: TGCACCAGCAGCCAAGATGAGGAACAGGGCGACAATCAGCCCCAGCATTTT
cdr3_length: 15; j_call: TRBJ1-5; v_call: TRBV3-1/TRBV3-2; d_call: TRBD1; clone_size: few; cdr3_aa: CASSQTGQGIQPQHF; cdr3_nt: TGTGCCAGCAGCCAGACGGGACAGGGAATTCAGCCCCAGCATTTT
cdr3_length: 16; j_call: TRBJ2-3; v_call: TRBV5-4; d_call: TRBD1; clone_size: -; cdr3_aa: CASSQGQGAFADTQYF; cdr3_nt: TGTGCCAGCAGCCAGGGACAGGGGGCTTTCGCAGATACGCAGTATTTT
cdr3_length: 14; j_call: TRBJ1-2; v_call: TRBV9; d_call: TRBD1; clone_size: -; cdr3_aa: CASSRDRVNYGYTF; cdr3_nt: TGTGCCAGCAGCAGGGACAGGGTAAACTATGGCTACACCTTC
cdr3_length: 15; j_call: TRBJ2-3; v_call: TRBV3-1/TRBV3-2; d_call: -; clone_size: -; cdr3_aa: CASSQVPWSTDTQYF; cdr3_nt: TGTGCCAGCAGCCAAGTTCCTTGGAGCACAGATACGCAGTATTTT
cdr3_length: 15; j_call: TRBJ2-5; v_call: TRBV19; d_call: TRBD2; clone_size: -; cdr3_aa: CASSFLAGVPETQYF; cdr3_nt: TGTGCCAGTAGTTTCCTAGCGGGAGTCCCAGAGACCCAGTACTTC